Below, one T cell receptor beta chain is given with its context. Its binding antigen is unknown. Base-call qualities are not available, and no considerably larger clone is one nucleotide away. Whole blood was collected in K2EDTA tubes by collaborating institutions according to the institutions' own protocols. For TCRbeta analysis, collaborators shipped samples as frozen whole blood, isolated PBMCs, or DNA extracted from either of those sample types. These data originate in a study of blood T cell repertoires in COVID-19 (dated by TCRdb to the early 2020s). With regard to the full study: Samples from collaborators originated in the United States, Italy and Spain and spanned both the acute and convalescent phases of COVID-19. Where HLA class I and class II types were available, the types were taken from metadata supplied by the sample provider, not from assay-based typing. The samples were drawn from two sources: the first 160 participants of the ongoing ImmuneRACE study, and about 1,300 subjects contributed by 6 global collaborators. The repertoires were made available in a free public database intended to serve as a resource for research on the immune response to SARS-CoV-2. The prospective study material was composed of cDNA or gDNA derived from T cells, B-cell-depleted T cells, or PBMCs. Nearly every sample came with metadata listing a de-identified subject ID, COVID-19 status, age in years and sex. The dataset comprised deeply sampled blood TCRbeta repertoires from subjects exposed to, actively infected with, or recovered from COVID-19.

The full study reports these points: How much clinical and demographic metadata was included differed by source and by participant, and the metadata was provided uncurated.

Counted from cysteine to phenylalanine, this CDR3 has 14 amino acids. Only CDR3 DNA is held: 42 bases, read in frame from base 1. Trimming costs V 2 bases and J 4 bases, and their ends lie 12 bases apart. The CDR1 and CDR2 encoded by the germline V gene (reference sequence) are MNHNY and SVGAGI. TCRbeta CDR3 regions were amplified from genomic DNA using the immunoSEQ Assay, a bias-controlled multiplex PCR. The source study handled its data this way. The number of nucleated cells in each sample was estimated by amplification of reference gene primers within the assay. To quantify the absolute abundance of each unique TCRbeta CDR3 rearrangement, sequence reads were collapsed and filtered. For each sample, productive Simpson clonality was calculated as the square root of Simpson's diversity index over productive rearrangements. The source is immuneACCESS, and TCRdb retained only in-frame sequences with V and J called. Part of the clones is not carried over; for the studies checked, unresolved V genes explain less than half of this, and the remainder is unexplained. The V and J calls and clone size were taken over from that table, and D and trimming were inferred from the DNA. This sample gives about 90,000 clones in total; around 88% of them show up just once. The ten largest make up roughly 1.2% of the sample.

The V and J genes are TRBV6-6 and TRBJ2-7; a weak D assignment points to TRBD1 (6 bases agree). The sequenced sample consisted of peripheral blood. The sequence was collected from a man of 80 years or more with active or convalescent COVID-19. The DNA is as follows: TGTGCCAGCAGTTACGGGGGCAGGGGTTACGAGCAGTACTTC. Its translation is CASSYGGRGYEQYF.